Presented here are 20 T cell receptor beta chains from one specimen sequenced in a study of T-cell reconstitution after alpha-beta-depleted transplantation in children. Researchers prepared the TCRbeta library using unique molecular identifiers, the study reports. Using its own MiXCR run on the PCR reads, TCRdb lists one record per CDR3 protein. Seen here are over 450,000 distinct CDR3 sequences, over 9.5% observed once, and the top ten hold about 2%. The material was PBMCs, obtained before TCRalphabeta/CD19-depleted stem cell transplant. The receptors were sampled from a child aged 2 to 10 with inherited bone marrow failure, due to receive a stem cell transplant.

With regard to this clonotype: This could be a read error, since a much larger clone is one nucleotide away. CDR3 sequence: CASSLQGPIYEQYF. In nucleotides, the CDR3 is TGTGCCAGCAGTTTACAGGGGCCGATCTACGAGCAGTACTTC. The chain links TRBV27 to TRBJ2-7, with D perhaps matching TRBD1 (6 bases). CDR1 MNHEY and CDR2 SMNVEV come from the germline V gene (reference sequence). The CDR3 consists of 14 residues. The germline V and J ends were trimmed by 2 bases and 3 bases, with 11 bases remaining between them.

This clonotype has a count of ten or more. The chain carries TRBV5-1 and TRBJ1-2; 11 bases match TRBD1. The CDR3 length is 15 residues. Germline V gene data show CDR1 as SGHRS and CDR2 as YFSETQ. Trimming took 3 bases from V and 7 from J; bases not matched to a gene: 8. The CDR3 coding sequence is TGCGCCAGCAGCTCTTATGGACAGGGGGCTCGTGGCTACACCTTC. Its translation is CASSSYGQGARGYTF.

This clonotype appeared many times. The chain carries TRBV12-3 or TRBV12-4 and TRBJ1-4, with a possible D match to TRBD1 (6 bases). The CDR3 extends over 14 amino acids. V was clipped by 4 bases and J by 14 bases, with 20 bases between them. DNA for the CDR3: TGTGCCAGCAGTTACGGGACACCCCTTGGGGATCTGTTTTTT. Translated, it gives CASSYGTPLGDLFF.

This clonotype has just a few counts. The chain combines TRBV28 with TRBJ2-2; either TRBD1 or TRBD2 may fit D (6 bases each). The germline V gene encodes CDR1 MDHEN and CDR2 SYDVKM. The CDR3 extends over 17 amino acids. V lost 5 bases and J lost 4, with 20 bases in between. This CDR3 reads CASSPRARGRRTGELFF. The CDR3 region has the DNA TGTGCCAGCAGTCCCAGGGCTCGGGGGCGCCGCACCGGGGAGCTGTTTTTT.

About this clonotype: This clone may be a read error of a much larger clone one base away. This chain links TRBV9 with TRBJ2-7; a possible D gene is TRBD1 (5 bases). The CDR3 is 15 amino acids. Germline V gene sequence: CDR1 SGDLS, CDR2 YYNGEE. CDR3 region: CACSVDDSPSYEQYF. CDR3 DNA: TGTGCCTGCAGCGTAGACGACAGTCCGTCCTACGAGCAGTACTTC.

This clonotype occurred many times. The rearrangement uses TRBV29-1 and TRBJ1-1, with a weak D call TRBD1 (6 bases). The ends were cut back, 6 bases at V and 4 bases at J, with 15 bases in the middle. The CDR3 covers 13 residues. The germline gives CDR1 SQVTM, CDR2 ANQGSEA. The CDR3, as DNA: TGCAGCGTCTGGGCGACAGGTAGCACTGAAGCTTTCTTT. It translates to CSVWATGSTEAFF.

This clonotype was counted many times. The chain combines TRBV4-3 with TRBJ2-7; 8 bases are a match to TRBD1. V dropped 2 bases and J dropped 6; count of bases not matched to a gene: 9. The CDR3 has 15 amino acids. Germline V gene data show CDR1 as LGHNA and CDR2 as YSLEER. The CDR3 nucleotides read TGCGCCAGCAGCCAAACCATCAGGGGGCGGGGCGAGCAGTACTTC. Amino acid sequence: CASSQTIRGRGEQYF.

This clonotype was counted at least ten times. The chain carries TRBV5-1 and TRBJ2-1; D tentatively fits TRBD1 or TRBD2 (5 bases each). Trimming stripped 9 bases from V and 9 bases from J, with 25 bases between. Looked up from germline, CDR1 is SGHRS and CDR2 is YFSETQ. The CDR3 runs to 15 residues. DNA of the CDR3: TGCGCCATTAAGCCCCGGGACGGAAGAGTCCGTGAGCAGTTCTTC. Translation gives CAIKPRDGRVREQFF. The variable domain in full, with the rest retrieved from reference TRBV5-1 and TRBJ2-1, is KAGVTQTPRYLIKTRGQQVTLSCSPISGHRSVSWYQQTPGQGLQFLFEYFSETQRNKGNFPGRFSGRQFSNSRSEMNVSTLELGDSALYLCAIKPRDGRVREQFFGPGTRLTVL.

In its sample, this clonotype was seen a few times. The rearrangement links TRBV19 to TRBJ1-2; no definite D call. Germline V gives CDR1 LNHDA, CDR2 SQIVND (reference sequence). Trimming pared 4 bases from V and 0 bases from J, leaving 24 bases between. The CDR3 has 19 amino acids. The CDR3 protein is CASSKSRGRMVSTNYGYTF. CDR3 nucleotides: TGTGCCAGTAGTAAGAGTCGTGGCAGGATGGTATCAACTAACTATGGCTACACCTTC.

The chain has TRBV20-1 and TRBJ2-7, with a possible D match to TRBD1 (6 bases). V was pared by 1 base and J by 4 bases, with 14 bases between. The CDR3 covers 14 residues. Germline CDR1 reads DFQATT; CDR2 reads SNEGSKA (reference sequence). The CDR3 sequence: CSARGGLTGYEQYF. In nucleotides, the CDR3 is TGCAGTGCTAGAGGCGGGCTTACAGGGTACGAGCAGTACTTC.

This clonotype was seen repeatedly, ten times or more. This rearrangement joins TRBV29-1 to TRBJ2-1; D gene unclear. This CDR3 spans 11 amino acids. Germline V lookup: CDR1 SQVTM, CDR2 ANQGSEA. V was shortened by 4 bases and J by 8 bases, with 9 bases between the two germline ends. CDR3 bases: TGCAGCGTTGGTATTGTTGATGAGCAGTTCTTC. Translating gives CSVGIVDEQFF.

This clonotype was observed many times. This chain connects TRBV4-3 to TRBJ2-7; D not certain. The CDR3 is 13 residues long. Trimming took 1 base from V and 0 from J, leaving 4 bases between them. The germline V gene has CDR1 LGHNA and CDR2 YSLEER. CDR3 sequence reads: CASSQAISYEQYF. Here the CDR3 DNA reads TGCGCCAGCAGCCAAGCTATCTCCTACGAGCAGTACTTC.

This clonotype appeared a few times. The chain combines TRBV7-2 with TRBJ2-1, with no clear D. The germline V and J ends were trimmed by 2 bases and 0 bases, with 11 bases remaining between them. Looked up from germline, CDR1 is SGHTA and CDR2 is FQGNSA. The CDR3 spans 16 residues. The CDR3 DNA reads TGTGCCAGCAGCTTATTAGGACCGTTCTCCTACAATGAGCAGTTCTTC. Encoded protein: CASSLLGPFSYNEQFF.

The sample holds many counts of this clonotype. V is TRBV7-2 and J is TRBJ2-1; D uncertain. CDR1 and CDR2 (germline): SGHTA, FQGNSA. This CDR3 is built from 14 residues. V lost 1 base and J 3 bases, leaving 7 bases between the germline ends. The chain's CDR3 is CASSLGVVYNEQFF. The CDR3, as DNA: TGTGCCAGCAGCTTAGGGGTCGTCTACAATGAGCAGTTCTTC.

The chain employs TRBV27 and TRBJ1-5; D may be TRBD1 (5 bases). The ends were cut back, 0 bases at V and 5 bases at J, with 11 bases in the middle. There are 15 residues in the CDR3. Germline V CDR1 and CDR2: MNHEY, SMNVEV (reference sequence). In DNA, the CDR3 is TGTGCCAGCAGTTTATCGCAGACAGCCTATCAGCCCCAGCATTTT. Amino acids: CASSLSQTAYQPQHF.

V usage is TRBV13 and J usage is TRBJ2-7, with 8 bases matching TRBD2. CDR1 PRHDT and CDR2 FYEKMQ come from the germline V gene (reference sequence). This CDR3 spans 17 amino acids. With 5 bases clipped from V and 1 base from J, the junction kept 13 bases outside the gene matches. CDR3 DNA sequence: TGTGCCAGCAGCGGCGGATTCGAGACTAGCGCTTCCTACGAGCAGTACTTC. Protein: CASSGGFETSASYEQYF.

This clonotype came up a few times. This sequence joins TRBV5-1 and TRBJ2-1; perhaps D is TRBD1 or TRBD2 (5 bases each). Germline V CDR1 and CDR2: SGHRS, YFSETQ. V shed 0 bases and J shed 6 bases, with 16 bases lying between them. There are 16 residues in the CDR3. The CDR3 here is CASSLALRGSPNEQFF. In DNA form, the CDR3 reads TGCGCCAGCAGCTTGGCCTTGAGGGGATCCCCCAATGAGCAGTTCTTC.

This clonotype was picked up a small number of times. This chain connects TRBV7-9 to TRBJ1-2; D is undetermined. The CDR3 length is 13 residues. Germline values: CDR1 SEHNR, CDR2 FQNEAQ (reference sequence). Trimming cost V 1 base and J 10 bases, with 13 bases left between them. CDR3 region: CASSLGTGIAYTF. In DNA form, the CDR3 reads TGTGCCAGCAGCTTAGGAACCGGGATCGCCTACACCTTC.

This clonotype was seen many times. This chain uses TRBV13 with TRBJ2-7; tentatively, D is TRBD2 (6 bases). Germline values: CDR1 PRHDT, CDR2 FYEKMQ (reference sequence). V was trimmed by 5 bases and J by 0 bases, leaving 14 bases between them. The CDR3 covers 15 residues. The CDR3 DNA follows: TGTGCCAGCAGCCTGGGAAGGGACTTCTCCTACGAGCAGTACTTC. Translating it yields CASSLGRDFSYEQYF.

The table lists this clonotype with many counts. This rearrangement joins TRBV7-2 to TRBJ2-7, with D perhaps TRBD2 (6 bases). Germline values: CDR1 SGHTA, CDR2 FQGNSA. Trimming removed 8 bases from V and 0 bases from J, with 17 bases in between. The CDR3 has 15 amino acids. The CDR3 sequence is CASGGGIAASYEQYF. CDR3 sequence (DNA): TGTGCCAGCGGTGGAGGGATAGCGGCCTCCTACGAGCAGTACTTC. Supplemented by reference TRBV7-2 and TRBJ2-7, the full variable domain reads GAGVSQSPSNKVTEKGKDVELRCDPISGHTALYWYRQSLGQGLEFLIYFQGNSAPDKSGLPSDRFSAERTGGSVSTLTIQRTQQEDSAVYLCASGGGIAASYEQYFGPGTRLTVT.